This entry lists 21 T cell receptor beta chains sequenced from one sample in a study of blood T cell repertoires in COVID-19 (TCRdb year 2020). The protocol used for the library was the immunoSEQ multiplex PCR assay. TCRdb took this table from immuneACCESS and kept in-frame rearrangements with V and J called. Such tables lack part of the clones; where checked against another copy, unresolved V genes explain under half of the gap, and the rest is unexplained. This sample holds fewer than 130,000 clones; around 79% were observed only once. The ten largest make up 15% to 20% of the sample. Sequenced input: peripheral blood. Every receptor here comes from a woman aged 80 or older with active or convalescent COVID-19.

The chain joins TRBV5-1 to TRBJ2-2; weak D call: TRBD1 (5 bases). The V end lost 2 bases, the J end lost 4 bases, and 27 bases lay between the germline ends. This CDR3 spans 20 amino acids. Germline V gene lookup returns CDR1 SGHRS and CDR2 YFSETQ. The CDR3 loop reads CASSLTPPKDSFSITGELFF. For the CDR3, the DNA is TGCGCCAGCAGCTTAACACCGCCTAAAGACAGTTTTTCCATCACCGGGGAGCTGTTTTTT.

The chain combines TRBV19 with TRBJ1-4, with 11 positions matching TRBD1. This CDR3 spans 18 amino acids. V lost 4 bases to trimming and J lost 4 bases; unmatched junction nucleotides: 11. The germline V gene has CDR1 LNHDA and CDR2 SQIVND (reference sequence). CDR3 sequence: CASSKVWPGQGVNEKLFF. The CDR3, as DNA: TGTGCCAGTAGTAAAGTCTGGCCGGGACAGGGGGTTAATGAAAAACTGTTTTTT.

The chain couples TRBV18 to TRBJ1-1; weak D call: TRBD1 (6 bases). Trimming took off 5 bases at V and 5 bases at J, with 12 bases between the two ends. Looked up from germline, CDR1 is KGHSH and CDR2 is LQKENI. The CDR3 runs 13 residues. The CDR3 DNA sequence: TGTGCCAGCTCATCCCGAACAGGGACTGAAGCTTTCTTT. The encoded protein is CASSSRTGTEAFF.

This chain connects TRBV6-2 or TRBV6-3 to TRBJ2-4; TRBD2 aligns across 8 bases. The CDR3 has 15 amino acids. The V gene end was trimmed by 4 bases and the J gene end by 8 bases; junction bases not matched to a gene: 10. Germline V CDR1 and CDR2: MNHEY, SVGEGT. In DNA, the CDR3 is TGTGCCAGCAGTTCCGCGGGGGGAGCCCGGGACATTCAGTACTTC. Its protein is CASSSAGGARDIQYF.

The V gene is TRBV19, the J gene TRBJ1-1; D possibly corresponds to TRBD1 (5 bases). Germline-derived CDR1 and CDR2 are LNHDA and SQIVND (reference sequence). CDR3 length: 16 amino acids. Trimming stripped 6 bases from V and 3 bases from J, with 20 bases between. The CDR3 DNA reads as TGTGCCAGTAGCCACCCGAGGCGGGGCTTCCACACTGAAGCTTTCTTT. It translates to CASSHPRRGFHTEAFF.

This chain links TRBV6-1 with TRBJ2-5, with 7 nucleotides matching TRBD1. Germline CDR1 reads MNHNS; CDR2 reads SASEGT. The CDR3 is 16 amino acids. J was trimmed by 7 bases and V by 0 bases; bases with no gene match: 11. Here the CDR3 reads CASSEAVARGIGTQYF. The CDR3 DNA reads as TGTGCCAGCAGTGAAGCGGTTGCCAGGGGGATCGGGACCCAGTACTTC.

The V call is TRBV10-3, the J call TRBJ2-2; 14 positions agree with TRBD2. Germline lookup yields CDR1 ENHRY and CDR2 SYGVKD. Losses at the gene ends were 4 bases for V and 6 bases for J; bases not matched to a gene: 4. The CDR3 is 16 amino acids. The CDR3 loop is CAISVGLAGEAGELFF. CDR3 bases: TGTGCCATCAGTGTGGGACTAGCGGGAGAGGCCGGGGAGCTGTTTTTT.

The V call is TRBV5-4, the J call TRBJ2-1; TRBD2 aligns across 15 bases. In germline, CDR1 is SGHNT, CDR2 YYREEE (reference sequence). The V and J ends lost 4 bases and 8 bases, in that order; junction bases with no gene match: 4. The CDR3 extends over 15 amino acids. The CDR3 DNA follows: TGTGCCAGCAGCCCGGGACTAGCGGGAGGCGATGAGCAGTTCTTC. Its protein product is CASSPGLAGGDEQFF.

The rearrangement uses TRBV2 and TRBJ1-1, with 7 positions matching TRBD1. The CDR3 has 14 amino acids. The trim removed 8 bases at V and 1 base at J, leaving 7 bases unmatched. Germline values: CDR1 SNHLY, CDR2 FYNNEI. The CDR3 here is CASLRGRANTEAFF. DNA for the CDR3: TGTGCCAGCCTAAGGGGGCGAGCGAACACTGAAGCTTTCTTT.

This clone was counted once. J is TRBJ2-7 and V is TRBV7-6; no clear D gene. There are 14 residues in the CDR3. Trimming shortened V by 2 bases and J by 5 bases, and 13 bases separated the two germline ends. Germline CDR1 SGHVS, CDR2 FNYEAQ. DNA of the CDR3: TGTGCCAGCAGCTTACGATGGGCCCTAAACGAGCAGTACTTC. This sequence encodes CASSLRWALNEQYF.

This clone was detected only a few times. V and J are TRBV2 and TRBJ2-2; D possibly corresponds to TRBD2 (5 bases). Germline CDR1 is SNHLY and CDR2 is FYNNEI. This CDR3 has 14 residues. V lost 6 bases and J lost 4, with 12 bases in between. CDR3 nucleotide sequence: TGTGCCAGCAGGGCGAGTCGGGGCACCGGGGAGCTGTTTTTT. As protein: CASRASRGTGELFF.

The chain employs TRBV5-4 and TRBJ2-3; the D gene is possibly TRBD2 (6 bases). The CDR3 is 12 residues long. Per germline, CDR1 SGHNT and CDR2 YYREEE (reference sequence). V was trimmed by 7 bases and J by 2 bases, leaving 8 bases between them. CDR3 residues: CASGGDTDTQYF. As DNA, the CDR3 is TGTGCCAGCGGCGGGGACACAGATACGCAGTATTTT.

The chain carries TRBV27 and TRBJ2-7, with 13 bases fitting TRBD2. The CDR3 extends over 14 amino acids. Germline CDR1 and CDR2: MNHEY and SMNVEV (reference sequence). V lost 5 bases to trimming and J lost 12 bases; unmatched junction nucleotides: 10. The chain's CDR3 is CASSRLAGGHEPYF. DNA of the CDR3: TGTGCCAGCAGTCGACTAGCGGGAGGCCACGAACCGTACTTC.

This rearrangement joins TRBV9 to TRBJ2-2, with a weak D call TRBD1 (5 bases). Germline V gives CDR1 SGDLS, CDR2 YYNGEE. Trimming left V 1 base short and J 1 base short, with 8 bases between. CDR3 length: 15 residues. In nucleotides, the CDR3 is TGTGCCAGCAGCGTACTCGGACAGAACACCGGGGAGCTGTTTTTT. Its protein product is CASSVLGQNTGELFF.

Only a few counts were recorded for this clone. This chain connects TRBV19 to TRBJ1-1, with D perhaps TRBD1 (6 bases). The V gene's germline CDR1 is LNHDA and CDR2 SQIVND (reference sequence). With 4 bases removed from V and 4 bases from J, the gap between germline ends came to 13 bases. There are 14 residues in the CDR3. The DNA of the CDR3 is TGTGCCAGTAGTAACAGGGTTGGCGGCACTGAAGCTTTCTTT. This sequence encodes CASSNRVGGTEAFF.

The chain is built from TRBV7-9 and TRBJ1-1, with D unclear. The V gene lost 1 base and the J gene lost 10 bases, with 13 bases spanning the gap. Germline V gene sequence: CDR1 SEHNR, CDR2 FQNEAQ (reference sequence). There are 13 residues in the CDR3. The CDR3 here is CASSLVVTRRAFF. DNA for the CDR3: TGTGCCAGCAGCTTAGTGGTGACCAGGCGAGCTTTCTTT.

The J gene is TRBJ2-7, the V gene TRBV7-6; 10 bases align to TRBD2. The germline V gene encodes CDR1 SGHVS and CDR2 FNYEAQ. This CDR3 comprises 17 residues. Unmatched junction bases numbered 8, after V lost 1 base and J lost 2 bases. The CDR3 bases are TGTGCCAGCAGCTTAGGGGCGGAAGCGGGGGGGGCCTACGAGCAGTACTTC. Translation: CASSLGAEAGGAYEQYF.

The chain combines TRBV7-9 with TRBJ1-5; no reliable D call. Between the trimmed V and J ends, which lost 5 bases and 2 bases, there was a span of 7 bases. The CDR3 runs 13 residues. The V gene's germline CDR1 is SEHNR and CDR2 FQNEAQ (reference sequence). The CDR3 DNA reads TGTGCCAGCAGCACTTTGGGCAATCAGCCCCAGCATTTT. It encodes CASSTLGNQPQHF.

V gene TRBV5-8 combines with J gene TRBJ2-7; a possible D gene is TRBD2 (5 bases). Per the germline V gene, CDR1 is SGHTS and CDR2 is YDEGEE. The ends were cut back, 4 bases at V and 1 base at J, with 15 bases in the middle. The CDR3 has 15 amino acids. CDR3 in amino acids: CASSPMDFPSYEQYF. For the CDR3, the DNA is TGTGCCAGCAGCCCAATGGACTTTCCGTCCTACGAGCAGTACTTC.

J is TRBJ2-3 and V is TRBV7-2, with 7 bases fitting TRBD1. The ends lost 5 bases at V and 0 bases at J; junction bases unmatched: 14. This CDR3 comprises 18 residues. CDR1 is SGHTA and CDR2 is FQGNSA in the germline V gene. CDR3 nucleotides: TGTGCCAGCAGCCCTAGGGGGCGGTGGGCAGCAAGCACAGATACGCAGTATTTT. Protein product: CASSPRGRWAASTDTQYF.

The genes are TRBV3-1 (or the pseudogene TRBV3-2) and TRBJ1-2, with no clear D. In germline, CDR1 is LGHDT, CDR2 YNNKEL (reference sequence). The CDR3 is 13 residues long. V lost 0 bases, J lost 8 bases, and 10 bases lay in between. The CDR3 bases are TGTGCCAGCAGCCAAGATGGCGGGTACGGCTACACCTTC. Protein product: CASSQDGGYGYTF.